The 18 T cell receptor beta chains given below trace back to one sample, sequenced in a study of T-cell memory formation after mild COVID-19. A single record per CDR3 protein comes from TCRdb applying MiXCR to the 5' RACE reads. The table has about 280,000 distinct CDR3 sequences, over 7% seen once. Material for sequencing was PBMCs or a T cell subset sorted from them (not recorded which). All receptors derive from a man between 18 and 35 years old who had mild COVID-19 (a few samples of this study predate the infection). Cell type and time point are not known.

The table lists this clonotype with many counts. The CDR3 protein is CASSWGIRGHSSYGYTF. The CDR3 DNA reads as TGCGCCAGCAGCTGGGGGATTCGAGGTCATTCTAGCTATGGCTACACCTTC. The V gene is TRBV5-1, the J gene TRBJ1-2, with D perhaps matching TRBD1 (5 bases). Looked up from germline, CDR1 is SGHRS and CDR2 is YFSETQ. The CDR3 runs 17 residues. V gave up 3 bases and J gave up 4 bases, with 22 bases separating them.

This chain links TRBV6-5 with TRBJ2-7, with 9 bases matching TRBD1. V dropped 5 bases and J dropped 4; count of bases not matched to a gene: 6. The CDR3 is made up of 14 amino acids. CDR1 is MNHEY and CDR2 is SVGAGI in the germline V gene. In DNA form, the CDR3 reads TGTGCCAGCAGTCCGGGACAGGGTAAATACGAGCAGTACGTC. This codes for CASSPGQGKYEQYV.

The table lists this clonotype with a few counts. V gene TRBV25-1 combines with J gene TRBJ1-4, with TRBD1 as a possible D gene (5 bases). There are 17 residues in the CDR3. Germline-derived CDR1 and CDR2 are MGHDK and SYGVNS. The V gene lost 1 base and the J gene lost 3 bases, with 15 bases spanning the gap. The CDR3 DNA follows: TGTGCCAGCAGTGAATGGTGGGGGGAGGATGCTAATGAAAAACTGTTTTTT. Protein sequence: CASSEWWGEDANEKLFF. Variable domain in full (rest from reference TRBV25-1 and TRBJ1-4): EADIYQTPRYLVIGTGKKITLECSQTMGHDKMYWYQQDPGMELHLIHYSYGVNSTEKGDLSSESTVSRIRTEHFPLTLESARPSHTSQYLCASSEWWGEDANEKLFFGSGTQLSVL.

Many counts were recorded for this clonotype. This chain connects TRBV7-9 to TRBJ2-5, with TRBD2 matching 8 bases. This CDR3 is built from 14 residues. Per germline, CDR1 SEHNR and CDR2 FQNEAQ (reference sequence). V shed 4 bases and J 4 bases; nucleotides not matched to a gene: 5. CDR3: CASSSGTSVETQYF. Written as DNA, the CDR3 is TGTGCCAGCAGCTCCGGGACTAGTGTAGAGACCCAGTACTTC.

This clonotype was counted at least ten times. The chain has TRBV7-2 and TRBJ1-2, with D possibly TRBD1 on 5 matching bases. This CDR3 contains 15 residues. Germline V gene sequence: CDR1 SGHTA, CDR2 FQGNSA. The V gene lost 5 bases and the J gene lost 3 bases, with 16 bases spanning the gap. The CDR3 is CASSTDIEEYYGYTF. The CDR3, as DNA: TGTGCCAGCAGCACGGACATCGAGGAATACTATGGCTACACCTTC. Filled out from reference TRBV7-2 and TRBJ1-2, the complete variable domain reads GAGVSQSPSNKVTEKGKDVELRCDPISGHTALYWYRQSLGQGLEFLIYFQGNSAPDKSGLPSDRFSAERTGGSVSTLTIQRTQQEDSAVYLCASSTDIEEYYGYTFGSGTRLTVV.

The gene calls are TRBV20-1 and TRBJ1-1; the D gene is possibly TRBD1 (6 bases). The germline V and J ends were trimmed by 1 base and 1 base, with 7 bases remaining between them. The V gene's germline CDR1 is DFQATT and CDR2 SNEGSKA (reference sequence). The CDR3 is 13 residues long. CDR3 sequence: CSARGDTNTEAFF. In DNA form, the CDR3 reads TGCAGTGCTAGAGGGGACACGAACACTGAAGCTTTCTTT.

Only a few counts were recorded for this clonotype. The V and J genes are TRBV20-1 and TRBJ2-3, with 11 bases aligning to TRBD1. CDR1 is DFQATT, CDR2 SNEGSKA, per germline (reference sequence). V dropped 2 bases and J dropped 4; count of bases not matched to a gene: 5. The CDR3 has 15 amino acids. The CDR3 reads CSARNGQGASDTQYF. DNA for the CDR3: TGCAGTGCTAGAAACGGACAGGGGGCATCAGATACGCAGTATTTT.

Only a few counts were recorded for this clonotype. The V gene is TRBV20-1, the J gene TRBJ2-5, with 7 positions matching TRBD1. The V segment lost 3 bases and the J segment 4 bases; nucleotides outside the gene matches: 5. This CDR3 has 13 residues. Per germline, CDR1 DFQATT and CDR2 SNEGSKA (reference sequence). The CDR3 sequence is CSASKQGRETQYF. The CDR3 DNA reads as TGCAGTGCTAGTAAACAGGGGAGAGAGACCCAGTACTTC.

This clonotype was observed a few times. This chain joins TRBV5-1 and TRBJ2-3, with a weak D call TRBD2 (5 bases). Looked up from germline, CDR1 is SGHRS and CDR2 is YFSETQ. The CDR3 length is 16 residues. V was clipped by 0 bases and J by 1 base, with 12 bases between them. This chain's CDR3 is CASSLGPGAGTDTQYF. CDR3 sequence (DNA): TGCGCCAGCAGCTTGGGACCCGGAGCGGGCACAGATACGCAGTATTTT.

This clonotype was seen repeatedly, ten times or more. CDR3 bases: TGTGCCAGTCAACCCCGGGACGGTAAAAACATTCAGTACTTC. It specifies CASQPRDGKNIQYF. V and J are TRBV6-6 and TRBJ2-4; D is perhaps TRBD1 or TRBD2 (5 bases each). The CDR3 extends over 14 amino acids. V was cut by 9 bases and J by 4 bases, with 16 bases left in between. CDR1 MNHNY and CDR2 SVGAGI come from the germline V gene (reference sequence).

This clonotype was recorded many times. The rearrangement links TRBV7-9 to TRBJ1-4; D call uncertain. The CDR3 length is 14 residues. Germline V lookup: CDR1 SEHNR, CDR2 FQNEAQ (reference sequence). V lost 3 bases, J lost 7 bases, and 12 bases lay in between. CDR3 DNA: TGTGCCAGCAGCTTTCGCGGAGTCGGTGAAAAACTGTTTTTT. Its translation is CASSFRGVGEKLFF.

The V gene is TRBV12-3 or TRBV12-4, the J gene TRBJ1-2; D may be TRBD1 (6 bases). V was shortened by 3 bases and J by 8 bases, with 19 bases between the two germline ends. The CDR3 contains 15 residues. In DNA, the CDR3 is TGTGCCAGCAGTTTTGGTCATGCGGGGGGCTGGGGCTACACCTTC. Encoded protein: CASSFGHAGGWGYTF.

The chain employs TRBV7-2 and TRBJ2-3; 10 positions match TRBD2. This CDR3 is built from 14 residues. Per the germline V gene, CDR1 is SGHTA and CDR2 is FQGNSA. The V and J ends lost 8 bases and 7 bases, in that order; junction bases with no gene match: 9. The CDR3 nucleotides read TGTGCCAGCGCCGTAGCGGGGGGTGGACATACGCAGTATTTT. It yields the protein CASAVAGGGHTQYF.

Comments on this clonotype: Possible read error: a much larger clone is one base away. CDR3 amino acids: CASRRATGELFF. The CDR3 DNA follows: TGTGCCAGCAGAAGGGCCACCGGGGAGCTGTTTTTT. The chain employs TRBV6-1 and TRBJ2-2; D gene uncertain. Germline CDR1 and CDR2: MNHNS and SASEGT. The CDR3 has 12 amino acids. With 6 bases removed from V and 4 bases from J, the gap between germline ends came to 6 bases.

This chain links TRBV10-3 with TRBJ2-7; D may be TRBD2 (5 bases). CDR3 size: 15 residues. V gave up 8 bases and J gave up 6 bases, with 23 bases separating them. The germline V gene has CDR1 ENHRY and CDR2 SYGVKD. The CDR3 bases are TGTGCCATCGCGTCTTGGGAGAACAATCTCTCCGAGCAGTACTTC. Encoded protein: CAIASWENNLSEQYF.

This clonotype turned up a few times. V and J are TRBV11-3 and TRBJ2-2; D not resolved. This CDR3 is 13 amino acids long. Germline V gene sequence: CDR1 SGHNT, CDR2 YENEEA. Trimming left V 5 bases short and J 4 bases short, with 8 bases between. The CDR3 nucleotides are TGTGCCAGCAGCAAGGACGGCACCGGGGAGCTGTTTTTT. Translation: CASSKDGTGELFF.

This clonotype was picked up many times. The rearrangement links TRBV6-5 to TRBJ1-5; 7 nucleotides match TRBD1. Trimming took 5 bases from V and 0 from J; bases not matched to a gene: 10. CDR3 size: 17 residues. Germline lookup yields CDR1 MNHEY and CDR2 SVGAGI. The chain's CDR3 is CASSTRTGTYSNQPQHF. DNA for the CDR3: TGTGCCAGCAGTACTCGGACAGGAACCTATAGCAATCAGCCCCAGCATTTT.

This clonotype has only a few counts. This chain uses TRBV10-3 with TRBJ2-3; a possible D gene is TRBD2 (6 bases). The CDR3 loop spans 14 amino acids. V lost 4 bases and J lost 3, with 11 bases in between. CDR1 and CDR2 (germline): ENHRY, SYGVKD. The CDR3, as DNA: TGTGCCATCAGTGTTGGCGGGGTGACAGATACGCAGTATTTT. This codes for CAISVGGVTDTQYF.